Sequencing of this T cell receptor (beta chain) was carried out in a study of T cell responses to AZD1222 COVID-19 vaccine (dated by TCRdb to about 2021). Regarding the complete study: TCR sequencing covered roughly 230 trial participants: some 210 given two doses of AZD1222 and about 26 given two doses of MenACWY control vaccine. Trial participants were enrolled into age subgroups of 18-55, 56-69 and 70-plus years, which contained about 150, 27 and 61 TCR-sequenced participants, respectively.

Concerning this clone itself: This clone's antigen is unknown. Base quality data are lacking; no much larger clone is found one base away.

Taken with the paper, the label for time point translates to: about 28 days (+/-7) after the second vaccine dose. Because spike-specific TCR depth and breadth did not differ between the two schedules, AZD1222 recipients who got a second dose at roughly 4 weeks were pooled with those who got a second dose at roughly 12 weeks. Samples from vaccinated people were obtained from the UK trials COV001 and COV002, which included a single-blind randomized controlled phase 2/3 trial of AZD1222 (ChAdOx1 nCoV-19) in healthy adults. For TCRbeta chain sequencing, PBMC samples from trial participants were taken at day 0 and at day 28 after the second dose. What the study reported, not specific to this receptor: No day 14 peak-response samples were available, so repertoires were characterized only after the peak T cell response. Conclusions about previously exposed vaccinees are limited because only six or seven AZD1222 recipients were SARS-CoV-2 seropositive at baseline. Reportedly, close to half of the unique spike-specific TCRs recognized epitopes lying outside the regions that are mutated in the B.1.351 and B.1.1.7 variants. Most participants were white British and females outnumbered males, and the authors suggested that clonal diversity may have been underestimated. After two AZD1222 doses, both the breadth and the depth of spike-specific TCRs were significantly higher than at day 0 and than in MenACWY recipients. The vaccine-associated CD4 TCRs covered the entire spike protein, and the dominant responses fell in regions 160-218 and 743-854. The 56-69-year group was small, and its depth increase did not reach significance, likely because of low power.

The CDR3 regions of human TCRbeta chains were subjected to immunosequencing. Regarding the original processing steps: Repertoire TCRs were checked for matches against a reference library of SARS-CoV-2-specific TCRs that had been generated using the MIRA antigen-specificity platform. Breadth was defined as the fraction of unique TCRs that were SARS-CoV-2-associated, and depth was defined as the fraction of total T cells that were SARS-CoV-2-associated. Each spike-specific TCR was assigned to its reactive spike region and to a CD4 or CD8 class using the MIRA data. Log10-transformed breadth and depth values were compared by one-way ANOVA with Sidak's multiple comparisons tests. The table comes from immuneACCESS by way of TCRdb, which keeps in-frame sequences with V and J called. Part of the clones is missing from these tables; in studies checked, under half for an unresolved V gene and the rest for unknown reasons. Clonal size and the V and J genes are those of that table, whereas D and trimming came from the DNA. Within this sample are about 70,000 clones, with 70% to 90% of them counted one time only. Jointly, the top ten make up 1% to 1.5% of the sample.

The germline V gene gives CDR1 as MNHEY and CDR2 as SVGEGT. The CDR3 runs 13 amino acids, cysteine and phenylalanine included. The read is trimmed to its CDR3 DNA, 39 bases read in frame from base 1. Between the V and J ends, shortened by 5 bases and 1 base respectively, the junction contains 8 bases. The chain couples TRBV6-2 or TRBV6-3 to TRBJ1-1, with no D gene named confidently. The material was peripheral blood, obtained 28 days after the second AZD1222 dose. The receptor was derived from an adult who received the AZD1222 COVID-19 vaccine. The nucleotide sequence is given as TGTGCCAGCAGTCGGACGGGGAACACTGAAGCTTTCTTT. Translated, this is CASSRTGNTEAFF.